These 29 T cell receptor beta chains were sequenced from one sample in a study of blood T cell repertoires in COVID-19. Here immunoSEQ multiplex PCR was the method, and the copy in TCRdb shows in-frame clones only, minus some. The sample has hundreds of thousands of clones, 70% to 90% seen once. The sample comprised PBMCs or T cells enriched from blood (not recorded which). The receptors originated from a man under 40 who had recovered from COVID-19.

The chain links TRBV19 to TRBJ1-5; D is unresolved. Trimming took off 6 bases at V and 3 bases at J, with 9 bases between the two ends. CDR3 length equals 13 residues. Germline CDR1 reads LNHDA; CDR2 reads SQIVND (reference sequence). The CDR3 loop is CASSPGANQPQHF. The CDR3 nucleotides are TGTGCCAGTAGCCCGGGAGCCAATCAGCCCCAGCATTTT.

V is TRBV5-6 and J is TRBJ2-2; D possibly corresponds to TRBD2 (6 bases). Trimming left V 0 bases short and J 2 bases short, with 8 bases between. Looked up from germline, CDR1 is SGHDT and CDR2 is YYEEEE. The CDR3 loop spans 15 amino acids. The CDR3 DNA is TGTGCCAGCAGCTTGGGTGGGACTAACACCGGGGAGCTGTTTTTT. It yields the protein CASSLGGTNTGELFF.

Only a few counts were recorded for this clone. The genes are TRBV30 and TRBJ2-1; TRBD1 matches at 7 bases. There are 14 residues in the CDR3. Germline V gives CDR1 GTSNPN, CDR2 SVGIG (reference sequence). Trimming took 5 bases from V and 0 from J; bases not matched to a gene: 4. CDR3 region: CAWGGQSSYNEQFF. The DNA of the CDR3 is TGTGCCTGGGGGGGACAGAGCTCCTACAATGAGCAGTTCTTC.

The chain employs TRBV14 and TRBJ2-1; TRBD2 matches at 7 bases. This CDR3 is built from 15 residues. The germline V gene has CDR1 SGHDN and CDR2 FVKESK. With 1 base clipped from V and 3 bases from J, the junction kept 3 bases outside the gene matches. CDR3 sequence: CASSQVGGDYNEQFF. The CDR3 DNA sequence: TGTGCCAGCAGCCAAGTTGGGGGGGACTACAATGAGCAGTTCTTC.

The genes are TRBV12-3 or TRBV12-4 and TRBJ2-2; D uncertain. There are 11 residues in the CDR3. Trimming took 3 bases from V and 8 from J, leaving 4 bases between them. The DNA for the CDR3 is TGTGCCAGCAGTTTTACTGGGGAGCTGTTTTTT. It codes for CASSFTGELFF.

The genes are TRBV5-1 and TRBJ1-4, with D hard to call. CDR3 length equals 15 residues. The V gene lost 1 base and the J gene lost 7 bases, with 14 bases spanning the gap. Germline V gene lookup returns CDR1 SGHRS and CDR2 YFSETQ. The CDR3 DNA reads as TGCGCCAGCAGCTTGTCCGGGCCCCGGGGTGAAAAACTGTTTTTT. Its protein is CASSLSGPRGEKLFF.

V gene TRBV4-1 combines with J gene TRBJ2-1, with D possibly matching TRBD1 (6 bases). CDR3 size: 15 residues. V was clipped by 4 bases and J by 8 bases, with 18 bases between them. Germline V gives CDR1 MGHRA, CDR2 YSYEKL. The CDR3 sequence is CASSPLGGRGYEQFF. CDR3 bases: TGCGCCAGCAGCCCCCTAGGTGGCAGGGGCTATGAGCAGTTCTTC.

In its sample, this clone was seen once. The CDR3 bases are TGTGCCAGCTCCCAAAACTGGGACAGGGATGAAAAACTGTTTTTT. It is translated as CASSQNWDRDEKLFF. The J gene is TRBJ1-4, the V gene TRBV2; 9 bases line up with TRBD1. The J segment lost 6 bases and the V segment lost 8 bases, leaving 10 bases of the junction unmatched. Germline CDR1 SNHLY, CDR2 FYNNEI. The CDR3 extends over 15 amino acids.

V is TRBV27 and J is TRBJ1-4; maybe TRBD1 (5 bases). CDR1 and CDR2 from the germline V gene are MNHEY and SMNVEV (reference sequence). V was cut by 5 bases and J by 8 bases, with 18 bases left in between. There are 15 residues in the CDR3. CDR3 amino acids: CASSLTGTLREKLFF. For the CDR3, the DNA is TGTGCCAGCAGTCTCACCGGGACTCTGCGGGAAAAACTGTTTTTT.

This clone appeared a single time. The genes are TRBV7-2 and TRBJ2-3, with unresolved D. The CDR3 is made up of 13 amino acids. Germline CDR1 is SGHTA and CDR2 is FQGNSA. V lost 4 bases, J lost 5 bases, and 10 bases lay in between. The CDR3 DNA reads TGTGCCAGCAGCTCGAGACTGAGAGATACGCAGTATTTT. The encoded protein is CASSSRLRDTQYF.

The V call is TRBV5-6, the J call TRBJ2-2; D may be TRBD2 (5 bases). This CDR3 contains 14 residues. CDR1 and CDR2 (germline): SGHDT, YYEEEE. Deletions cut 3 bases from V and 2 bases from J, with 8 bases between. CDR3 in DNA: TGTGCCAGCAGCTGGACTGCTAACACCGGGGAGCTGTTTTTT. It translates to CASSWTANTGELFF.

The chain couples TRBV5-6 to TRBJ1-2; D gene ambiguous. The V end lost 1 base, the J end lost 0 bases, and 13 bases lay between the germline ends. The CDR3 spans 16 residues. Germline CDR1 reads SGHDT; CDR2 reads YYEEEE. This chain's CDR3 is CASSLLNAGANYGYTF. The CDR3, as DNA: TGTGCCAGCAGCTTGCTTAATGCCGGAGCTAACTATGGCTACACCTTC.

This chain uses TRBV9 with TRBJ2-5; possibly TRBD2 for D (6 bases). This CDR3 has 12 amino acids. Germline V gene data show CDR1 as SGDLS and CDR2 as YYNGEE. Trimming took off 4 bases at V and 5 bases at J, with 9 bases between the two ends. The CDR3 loop is CASSLGRETQYF. CDR3 nucleotides: TGTGCCAGCAGCCTAGGGAGGGAGACCCAGTACTTC.

The genes are TRBV20-1 and TRBJ2-5, with D unresolved. Germline CDR1 is DFQATT and CDR2 is SNEGSKA (reference sequence). The CDR3 has 10 residues. V lost 7 bases and J 0 bases, leaving 3 bases between the germline ends. The CDR3 region is CSVNQETQYF. The CDR3 bases are TGCAGTGTTAACCAAGAGACCCAGTACTTC.

The chain uses TRBV3-1 (or the pseudogene TRBV3-2) and TRBJ2-7; D ambiguous. The ends were cut back, 0 bases at V and 0 bases at J, with 9 bases in the middle. The CDR3 loop spans 15 amino acids. Germline lookup yields CDR1 LGHDT and CDR2 YNNKEL (reference sequence). The CDR3 DNA follows: TGTGCCAGCAGCCAAGATGGGTGGAGCTCCTACGAGCAGTACTTC. It translates to CASSQDGWSSYEQYF.

The rearrangement links TRBV2 to TRBJ1-5; TRBD1 agrees at 9 bases. The CDR3 covers 15 residues. The V segment lost 5 bases and the J segment 10 bases; nucleotides outside the gene matches: 12. Germline lookup yields CDR1 SNHLY and CDR2 FYNNEI. The CDR3 bases are TGTGCCAGCAGTTTCAAACAGGGGGCCTCAGGCCCCCAGCATTTT. Protein sequence: CASSFKQGASGPQHF.

V and J are TRBV5-1 and TRBJ2-1; possible D gene TRBD1, 5 bases. This CDR3 contains 19 residues. Germline-derived CDR1 and CDR2 are SGHRS and YFSETQ. V was pared by 0 bases and J by 6 bases, with 25 bases between. The CDR3 loop is CASSLARATAKGRSNEQFF. The CDR3, as DNA: TGCGCCAGCAGCTTGGCCCGAGCGACAGCAAAAGGTCGGTCCAATGAGCAGTTCTTC.

V usage is TRBV5-8 and J usage is TRBJ1-6; a possible D gene is TRBD1 (5 bases). The CDR3 has 16 amino acids. In germline, CDR1 is SGHTS, CDR2 YDEGEE. V was cut by 4 bases and J by 0 bases, with 11 bases left in between. The CDR3 DNA reads as TGTGCCAGCAGCCTCCACAGGAGCTCCTATAATTCACCCCTCCACTTT. Amino acids: CASSLHRSSYNSPLHF. Filled out from reference TRBV5-8 and TRBJ1-6, the complete variable domain reads EAGVTQSPTHLIKTRGQQATLRCSPISGHTSVYWYQQALGLGLQFLLWYDEGEERNRGNFPPRFSGRQFPNYSSELNVNALELEDSALYLCASSLHRSSYNSPLHFGNGTRLTVT.

The chain employs TRBV29-1 and TRBJ1-5, with D possibly matching TRBD1 (5 bases). Looked up from germline, CDR1 is SQVTM and CDR2 is ANQGSEA. V dropped 4 bases and J dropped 6 bases, with 13 bases sitting between them. The CDR3 totals 13 residues. CDR3: CSVGGVGGQPQHF. The CDR3 coding sequence is TGCAGCGTTGGGGGGGTAGGTGGTCAGCCCCAGCATTTT.

The chain joins TRBV7-3 to TRBJ2-1; D possibly corresponds to TRBD2 (5 bases). Germline V lookup: CDR1 SGHTA, CDR2 FQGTGA. V lost 1 base to trimming and J lost 5 bases, with 6 bases between them. The CDR3 contains 13 residues. The CDR3 is CASSLMRDNEQFF. DNA for the CDR3: TGTGCCAGCAGCTTAATGAGGGACAATGAGCAGTTCTTC.

The chain is built from TRBV7-2 and TRBJ2-3; 8 bases are shared with TRBD2. The CDR3 is 15 residues long. From germline, CDR1 is SGHTA and CDR2 FQGNSA. V was clipped by 2 bases and J by 6 bases; unmatched bases: 7. The CDR3 region has the DNA TGTGCCAGCAGCTTAATCGGGGGGGCCGTGGATACGCAGTATTTT. Its protein is CASSLIGGAVDTQYF.

V usage is TRBV6-5 and J usage is TRBJ1-2, with D possibly matching TRBD1 (6 bases). CDR1 is MNHEY and CDR2 is SVGAGI in the germline V gene. Between the trimmed V and J ends, which lost 8 bases and 2 bases, there was a span of 15 bases. The CDR3 spans 14 residues. The CDR3 loop is CASEKGGTNYGYTF. CDR3 sequence (DNA): TGTGCCAGCGAAAAGGGGGGGACGAACTATGGCTACACCTTC.

The rearrangement uses TRBV24-1 and TRBJ2-3; D uncertain. Trimming left V 9 bases short and J 0 bases short, with 15 bases between. CDR1 is KGHDR, CDR2 SFDVKD, per germline. This CDR3 has 15 amino acids. This chain's CDR3 is CATERGAASTDTQYF. The DNA of the CDR3 is TGTGCCACCGAGCGAGGCGCTGCTAGCACAGATACGCAGTATTTT.

V gene TRBV7-3 combines with J gene TRBJ1-1; unclear D gene. Looked up from germline, CDR1 is SGHTA and CDR2 is FQGTGA. The ends were cut back, 6 bases at V and 0 bases at J, with 8 bases in the middle. The CDR3 has 13 residues. CDR3 region: CASSFDMNTEAFF. CDR3 in DNA: TGTGCCAGCAGTTTCGACATGAACACTGAAGCTTTCTTT.

The chain couples TRBV9 to TRBJ2-5, with 7 bases fitting TRBD1. The V and J ends lost 4 bases and 1 base, in that order; junction bases with no gene match: 4. This CDR3 spans 14 amino acids. The germline V gene has CDR1 SGDLS and CDR2 YYNGEE. The CDR3, as DNA: TGTGCCAGCAGCCAAGGGGGCCTCCAAGAGACCCAGTACTTC. This sequence encodes CASSQGGLQETQYF.

The chain combines TRBV11-3 with TRBJ2-1; D is ambiguous. With 2 bases removed from V and 9 bases from J, the gap between germline ends came to 5 bases. This CDR3 is 11 amino acids long. CDR1 is SGHNT, CDR2 YENEEA, per germline. This chain's CDR3 is CASSLSGEQFF. In DNA form, the CDR3 reads TGTGCCAGCAGCTTATCGGGTGAGCAGTTCTTC.

The chain employs TRBV5-8 and TRBJ1-5; D call uncertain. The CDR3 consists of 15 residues. CDR1 is SGHTS and CDR2 is YDEGEE in the germline V gene. Between the trimmed V and J ends, which lost 1 base and 3 bases, there was a span of 11 bases. The CDR3 nucleotides are TGTGCCAGCAGCTTGAACCAGGCATACAATCAGCCCCAGCATTTT. Translation gives CASSLNQAYNQPQHF.

This rearrangement joins TRBV6-5 to TRBJ1-1, with a possible D match to TRBD1 (5 bases). The CDR3 is 14 residues long. Germline-derived CDR1 and CDR2 are MNHEY and SVGAGI. V lost 4 bases to trimming and J lost 6 bases, with 15 bases between them. As DNA, the CDR3 is TGTGCCAGCAGTTCCCCCAAGGGGCTCCCTGAAGCTTTCTTT. Protein product: CASSSPKGLPEAFF.

The chain employs TRBV7-9 and TRBJ1-2; no definite D call. From germline, CDR1 is SEHNR and CDR2 FQNEAQ (reference sequence). V was pared by 4 bases and J by 7 bases, with 10 bases between. The CDR3 sequence is 12 residues long. The CDR3: CASSSGSSGYTF. DNA for the CDR3: TGTGCCAGCAGCTCCGGGTCTAGTGGCTACACCTTC. Filled out from reference TRBV7-9 and TRBJ1-2, the complete variable domain reads DTGVSQNPRHKITKRGQNVTFRCDPISEHNRLYWYRQTLGQGPEFLTYFQNEAQLEKSRLLSDRFSAERPKGSFSTLEIQRTEQGDSAMYLCASSSGSSGYTFGSGTRLTVV.